Listed here are 18 T cell receptor beta chains from one sample, sequenced in a study of CD8 T cells in Susac syndrome (dated by TCRdb to between 2019 and 2020). Libraries were constructed by the immunoSEQ multiplex PCR assay. RNA was extracted with the RNeasy kit and about 0.5 to 1 ug was reverse transcribed using random hexamers. TCRdb cleaned the public reads at Q25 with fastp, built clones with MiXCR and kept in-frame beta chains. One record per CDR3 amino acid sequence lists the most common genes and DNA. The sample table shows tens of thousands of distinct CDR3 sequences, and roughly 93% are seen once. The ten most abundant clones make up approximately 0.15% of the sample. Input material: CD4+ T cells from PBMCs. These receptors were collected from a human donor with Susac syndrome.

This rearrangement joins TRBV28 to TRBJ1-2, with TRBD1 matching over 8 bases. This CDR3 contains 13 residues. Per the germline V gene, CDR1 is MDHEN and CDR2 is SYDVKM. V shed 6 bases, J shed 3 bases, and the junction held 3 bases outside the gene matches. CDR3 amino acids: CASSMTGDYGYTF. The CDR3 coding sequence is TGTGCCAGCAGCATGACAGGGGACTATGGCTACACCTTC.

The chain recombines TRBV11-2 with TRBJ2-3; the D gene is possibly TRBD1 (5 bases). The V end was cut by 5 bases, the J end by 0 bases, with 21 bases between. This CDR3 region has 18 residues. Germline CDR1 and CDR2: SGHAT and FQNNGV. The CDR3 spells CASSTFSTGSISTDTQYF. In nucleotides, the CDR3 is TGTGCCAGCAGCACCTTCTCAACAGGATCGATAAGCACAGATACGCAGTATTTT. Variable domain in full (rest from reference TRBV11-2 and TRBJ2-3): EAGVAQSPRYKIIEKRQSVAFWCNPISGHATLYWYQQILGQGPKLLIQFQNNGVVDDSQLPKDRFSAERLKGVDSTLKIQPAKLEDSAVYLCASSTFSTGSISTDTQYFGPGTRLTVL.

The chain employs TRBV20-1 and TRBJ1-6; D is unresolved. Per germline, CDR1 DFQATT and CDR2 SNEGSKA (reference sequence). The germline V and J ends were trimmed by 5 bases and 12 bases, with 11 bases remaining between them. CDR3 length equals 11 residues. The CDR3 loop reads CSAVYDKPLHF. In nucleotides, the CDR3 is TGCAGTGCTGTCTATGACAAACCCCTCCACTTT.

The J gene is TRBJ1-2, the V gene TRBV3-1; D unclear. Germline-derived CDR1 and CDR2 are LGHDT and YNNKEL (reference sequence). The V and J ends lost 8 bases and 5 bases respectively, with 21 bases between them. There are 15 residues in the CDR3. This CDR3 is CASSNKNLKGYGYTF. Here the CDR3 DNA reads TGTGCCAGCTCAAATAAAAATCTCAAGGGTTATGGCTACACCTTC.

The chain links TRBV7-2 to TRBJ1-4, with D tentatively TRBD1 (6 bases). The CDR3 covers 15 residues. Germline V CDR1 and CDR2: SGHTA, FQGNSA. V was clipped by 4 bases and J by 0 bases, with 9 bases between them. CDR3 protein: CASSYRVTTNEKLFF. In DNA, the CDR3 is TGTGCCAGCAGCTACAGGGTAACAACTAATGAAAAACTGTTTTTT. The entire variable domain, with the rest obtained from reference TRBV7-2 and TRBJ1-4, is as follows: GAGVSQSPSNKVTEKGKDVELRCDPISGHTALYWYRQSLGQGLEFLIYFQGNSAPDKSGLPSDRFSAERTGGSVSTLTIQRTQQEDSAVYLCASSYRVTTNEKLFFGSGTQLSVL.

The V gene is TRBV5-6, the J gene TRBJ1-5; possibly TRBD1 for D (5 bases). Trimming took off 4 bases at V and 9 bases at J, with 14 bases between the two ends. The length of the CDR3 is 13 residues. Germline CDR1 reads SGHDT; CDR2 reads YYEEEE. The CDR3 region is CASSLGERRPQHF. In DNA form, the CDR3 reads TGTGCCAGCAGCCTGGGGGAACGGCGGCCCCAGCATTTT.

The J gene is TRBJ2-3, the V gene TRBV12-5; D gene ambiguous. V lost 4 bases and J 1 base, leaving 3 bases between the germline ends. There are 12 residues in the CDR3. Germline V lookup: CDR1 LGHNT, CDR2 FRNRAP. CDR3 bases: TGTGCTAGTGGTTACCGCACAGATACGCAGTATTTT. This translates into CASGYRTDTQYF.

The genes are TRBV6-1 and TRBJ1-2, with D hard to call. Between the trimmed V and J ends, which lost 1 base and 12 bases, there was a span of 9 bases. Germline lookup yields CDR1 MNHNS and CDR2 SASEGT. CDR3 size: 11 residues. The CDR3 sequence: CASSEGGRDTF. The CDR3 DNA follows: TGTGCCAGCAGTGAAGGAGGGCGCGACACCTTC.

CDR3 DNA: TGTGCCAGCAGCTTAGACCCCTACTACGAGCAGTACTTC. Amino acid sequence: CASSLDPYYEQYF. J is TRBJ2-7 and V is TRBV7-3; D is ambiguous. Germline V gene sequence: CDR1 SGHTA, CDR2 FQGTGA. V shed 2 bases and J shed 3 bases, with 8 bases lying between them. This CDR3 is 13 amino acids long.

The rearrangement uses TRBV6-5 and TRBJ1-2, with D possibly being TRBD1 (6 bases). With 3 bases removed from V and 5 bases from J, the gap between germline ends came to 25 bases. This CDR3 has 18 residues. In germline, CDR1 is MNHEY, CDR2 SVGAGI. For the CDR3, the DNA is TGTGCCAGCAGTTATTCAAGTTTCCAGGGGCTCGGAGCGTATGGCTACACCTTC. Translated, it gives CASSYSSFQGLGAYGYTF.

Comment on this clonotype: Germline is not matched at one junction end, which may reflect a read error. The chain joins TRBV6-5 to TRBJ2-3; D perhaps matches TRBD2 (6 bases). The length of the CDR3 is 18 residues. Looked up from germline, CDR1 is MNHEY and CDR2 is SVGAGI. Here the CDR3 DNA reads TGTGCCAGCAGTTACCGGCCTAGACACCAAACTAGCACAGATGCGCAGTATTTT. It is translated as CASSYRPRHQTSTDAQYF.

The chain recombines TRBV28 with TRBJ1-4, with unresolved D. This CDR3 has 14 residues. Germline CDR1 MDHEN, CDR2 SYDVKM. V gave up 2 bases and J gave up 8 bases, with 12 bases separating them. CDR3 in DNA: TGTGCCAGCAGTTTAGGAGGATCGTTGGAAAAACTGTTTTTT. Amino acid sequence: CASSLGGSLEKLFF.

The chain links TRBV6-5 to TRBJ2-1; 9 nucleotides match TRBD2. With V trimmed by 4 bases and J by 3 bases, 4 bases remained unmatched. Germline V gives CDR1 MNHEY, CDR2 SVGAGI. CDR3 size: 15 residues. The CDR3 DNA reads as TGTGCCAGCAGTTCAAAGCGGGGGGTCTACAATGAGCAGTTCTTC. Translated: CASSSKRGVYNEQFF.

This rearrangement joins TRBV19 to TRBJ1-1, with TRBD1 as a possible D gene (5 bases). Germline V gene sequence: CDR1 LNHDA, CDR2 SQIVND (reference sequence). The CDR3 has 16 amino acids. V lost 5 bases and J lost 2, with 18 bases in between. This CDR3 reads CASSPGPSTINTEAFF. The CDR3 nucleotides are TGTGCCAGTAGTCCGGGACCTAGCACTATTAACACTGAAGCTTTCTTT.

The chain joins TRBV18 to TRBJ1-5; D is undetermined. The V gene lost 3 bases and the J gene lost 2 bases, with 8 bases spanning the gap. Germline CDR1 reads KGHSH; CDR2 reads LQKENI. This CDR3 region has 14 residues. CDR3 nucleotide sequence: TGTGCCAGCTCACCTTCGGCCGGCAATCAGCCCCAGCATTTT. Protein sequence: CASSPSAGNQPQHF.

The chain combines TRBV6-2 or TRBV6-3 with TRBJ2-3; D is undetermined. The CDR3 loop spans 13 amino acids. Germline CDR1 is MNHEY and CDR2 is SVGEGT. Trimming took off 3 bases at V and 0 bases at J, with 4 bases between the two ends. The CDR3 nucleotides are TGTGCCAGCAGTTATGTTAGCACAGATACGCAGTATTTT. The encoded protein is CASSYVSTDTQYF.

CDR3 sequence reads: CASSLEGPANTEAFF. CDR3 nucleotide sequence: TGTGCCAGCAGCTTAGAAGGGCCAGCGAACACTGAAGCTTTCTTT. The chain carries TRBV7-8 and TRBJ1-1, with unresolved D. Germline assignment: CDR1 SGHVS and CDR2 FQNEAQ. This CDR3 is built from 15 residues. V lost 1 base, J lost 1 base, and 10 bases lay in between.

The chain couples TRBV5-1 to TRBJ1-1; no reliable D call. Trimming pared 4 bases from V and 0 bases from J, leaving 13 bases between. The CDR3 is 15 amino acids. The germline V gene encodes CDR1 SGHRS and CDR2 YFSETQ. The CDR3 sequence: CASSPTVTMNTEAFF. DNA of the CDR3: TGCGCCAGCAGCCCGACTGTAACCATGAACACTGAAGCTTTCTTT. The entire variable domain, with the rest obtained from reference TRBV5-1 and TRBJ1-1, is as follows: KAGVTQTPRYLIKTRGQQVTLSCSPISGHRSVSWYQQTPGQGLQFLFEYFSETQRNKGNFPGRFSGRQFSNSRSEMNVSTLELGDSALYLCASSPTVTMNTEAFFGQGTRLTVV.